The clone carrying this TCR beta chain was seen more than once but under ten times. The CDR3 sequence is 16 residues long. The germline gives CDR1 SGHDT, CDR2 YYEEEE. The J segment lost 5 bases and the V segment lost 1 base, leaving 9 bases of the junction unmatched. One entry per CDR3 protein results from TCRdb running MiXCR on the 5' RACE reads. The table records 300,000 to 350,000 distinct CDR3 sequences, under 5% of them present only once. The data were taken from a study of T cells after yellow fever vaccination. The material was PBMCs, obtained 5 days after the yellow fever booster vaccination. This chain uses TRBV5-6 with TRBJ2-5, with 9 bases lining up with TRBD2. The clonotype originates from a man aged 18-30 years who received the YFV17D yellow fever vaccine. The CDR3 spells CASSLLAGLTGETQYF. The CDR3 DNA is TGTGCCAGCAGCTTGCTAGCGGGACTGACGGGGGAGACCCAGTACTTC.